Included here is one T cell receptor beta chain sequence, with context. This clone was counted between two and nine times. Its antigen is not yet known. No qualities accompany the bases; no much larger clone lies one base away. This CDR3 is also generated by other DNA sequences in the sample. Taken from cysteine to phenylalanine, the CDR3 has 11 residues. Of the read, only the CDR3 DNA is kept; its 33 bases are in frame from base 1. CDR1 and CDR2 are drawn from the germline V gene (reference sequence): SEHNR, FQNEAQ. The V and J ends are trimmed by 3 bases and 5 bases, leaving 4 bases between them. The cohort was made up of about 670 healthy bone marrow donors. All cohort members were sampled while nominally healthy, although unrecorded immune exposures were likely present. The donor tested CMV seronegative, placing the donor among the 350 or so seronegative members of the cohort. A peripheral blood sample was collected from each donor, and TCR beta sequencing was performed on peripheral blood mononuclear cells. The Qiagen DNeasy Blood Extraction Kit was used to extract genomic DNA from the blood cell samples.

The method was the immunoSEQ multiplex PCR assay. For the multiplex PCR, a mixture combining 60 forward primers for TCR Vbeta segments and 13 reverse primers for TCR Jbeta segments was used. A multiplex PCR assay on genomic DNA amplified the CDR3 region of rearranged TCR beta genes. On the Illumina HiSeq System, the amplified TCR beta libraries were sequenced as 87-base-pair reads. As for the authors' bioinformatics: Across the roughly 670 repertoires, a later analysis counted 78 million or so unique TCR beta chains, 9 million to 14 million of which were shared by at least two donors. Raw reads were error-corrected and collapsed into unique sequences by a nearest-neighbor algorithm in which closely related sequences were merged to remove PCR and sequencing errors. Alignment of CDR3 sequences to IMGT reference sequences was used to assign V, D and J gene segments. Each retained sequence needed at least a six-nucleotide match to both a V gene segment and a J gene segment. A rearrangement was called productive if the CDR3 had no stop codons and remained in frame with V and J, and every other rearrangement was called non-productive. CDR3 was defined by IMGT convention, running from the second conserved V-encoded cysteine to the conserved J-encoded phenylalanine. The earlier analysis of 587 of the donors excluded sequences that lacked an unambiguous match to a single V gene segment. An earlier analysis of fewer than 650 of the donors classified V segments as functional when productive rearrangements were above 56.7% and as segregating when the standard deviation between donors was above 5%. To diagnose cytomegalovirus status from the catalog of TCR beta chain sequences, a statistical classification framework was built. In a later analysis, V and J genes were assigned by comparing TCR nucleotide sequences against IMGT/GENE-DB human TR gene sequences. A later analysis assigned CDR3 sequences and most-parsimonious VDJ recombination scenarios with the TCRdist pipeline. In a later analysis, each TCR beta chain was defined by its CDR3 amino acid sequence together with its V-gene family, and reads lacking a unique V-gene family were excluded. As a way to deal with suspected cross-contamination and a sequencing artifact, a later analysis dropped 450 to 600 nucleotide sequences that were highly shared and had low generation probability. In a later analysis, a clonal expansion index was calculated for each public chain from normalized within-repertoire ranks of inferred template counts. In a later analysis, generation probabilities were computed using a VDJ recombination model fitted to out-of-frame rearrangements, and the results were checked against IGoR. Hypergeometric tests were used in a later analysis to score TCR-TCR, TCR-HLA and TCR-CMV co-occurrence, with a repertoire-size bias correction applied to the TCR pairs. False discovery rates were estimated in a later analysis by permuting HLA or CMV assignments 20 times. In a later analysis, co-occurring TCRs were grouped using DBSCAN, with TCRdist sequence similarity added in when clustering inside HLA-allele-positive subsets. For co-occurrence clustering, repertoires with fewer than 30,000 or more than 120,000 public chains were excluded, along with 4 to 6 repertoires with anomalous nucleotide sharing. TCRdb took over this immuneACCESS table, retaining in-frame rearrangements with V and J assigned. Such tables are incomplete; in checked studies, under half of the missing clones stem from an unresolved V gene, and the remainder is unexplained. V, J and clone size reflect that table, while D and trimming were determined from the DNA. This sample comprises 150,000 to 200,000 clones, about four fifths of them detected only once. The leading ten clones occupy roughly 0.095% of the sample.

This entry is derived from a study of cytomegalovirus exposure and HLA in healthy donors (dated by TCRdb to about 2017). Turning to the overall study: An earlier analysis of 550 to 700 of the donors reported roughly 300 Gb of sequence data and roughly 100 million unique TCR beta sequences from about 179 million T cells. An early release covering about 600 HLA-typed donors comprised roughly 300 gigabases of sequencing data and 85 million to 100 million unique TCR sequences. Among the approximately 430 genotyped donors, about 85% belonged to the genetic ancestry cluster associated with self-reported Caucasian donors. The aim of the study was to test whether cataloging public T cell receptors could identify signatures of past pathogen exposure. The study used immunosequencing to profile the T cell repertoires of 666 subjects and linked those repertoires to cytomegalovirus serostatus. Besides the first cohort of around 700 subjects, a separate validation cohort made up of 120 different subjects was used. The study combined high-throughput TCR immunosequencing, statistical association of individual TCRs with disease status, and machine learning to predict cytomegalovirus infection status. A later analysis re-analyzed previously published TCR beta repertoires from 666 donors and added high-resolution HLA genotyping to study TCR occurrence patterns. In the later analysis, no new phenotypic data were used to find candidate immune exposures; instead, reliance was placed on TCR beta sequences and their occurrence across donors. To decide whether each TCR beta V gene segment behaved as functional or pseudogenic, an earlier analysis of approximately 590 of the donors relied on high-throughput TCR beta sequencing. Donor age, sex, ethnicity and CMV serostatus were compiled together with the repertoire data. A later genetic analysis took genome-wide SNP genotypes for about 65% of the 666 donors and used that subset as a discovery cohort. Every repertoire in the discovery cohort had been generated on one and the same sequencing platform. Class I and class II HLA loci were covered by the typing at four-digit resolution. The number of typed donors differed by locus: roughly 620-630 for A, B, C, DRB1 and DQB1; roughly 510 for DQA1; approximately 610 for DPA1; and some 470 for DPB1. Roughly 5 DR-DQ haplotypes were handled as single units for association and clustering because linkage in the cohort was strong. Among under 450 genotyped donors of the cohort, an average of approximately 240,000 unique TCR beta nucleotide sequences were sequenced per donor, roughly 18% of them non-productive.

The full study reports these points: According to a later analysis, parvovirus B19, influenza, CMV and Epstein-Barr virus appeared linked to several top co-occurrence clusters. The authors suggested that the approach could potentially be extended to other disease states and immunological phenotypes. The classifier was reported to diagnose cytomegalovirus status with high specificity and sensitivity in both the original cohort and the validation cohort. A group of highly shared sequence variants was considered likely to be a technical artifact of the sequencing pipeline. A further reported finding was that TCR beta sequences accurately predicted the HLA-A and HLA-B alleles for most subjects in the first cohort. In vitro tests confirmed that a few of the cytomegalovirus-associated TCR beta chains recognize cytomegalovirus antigens. Because counts were too low, about 15 rarely observed V segments, including chromosome 9 orphons, were left out of the earlier analysis of 587 of the donors. Compared with equally common non-associated chains, HLA-associated TCR beta chains in a later analysis were more clonally expanded and had lower generation probabilities. The cohort was sequenced for TCR beta chains only, and without alpha or paired-chain data the features that could be detected were limited. In an earlier analysis of around 600 of the donors, most TCR beta V segments were observed in productive rearrangements about 87% or about 30% of the time, broadly matching IMGT annotations. Immune exposure information for the cohort was limited to CMV serostatus. Most TCR sequences were observed very rarely across donors, whereas some public TCRs were present in many individuals. Linkage disequilibrium might explain the correlated functional status among segregating V segments, but an unknown experimental factor could not be excluded. Compared with the approximately 670-donor mean, donors in an Asian-associated ancestry cluster had fewer N-insertions in productive TCRs, according to a later genetic analysis. Assigning TCR associations to individual alleles was difficult when HLA alleles, especially DR and DQ, strongly co-occurred. In the study, some 160 TCR beta chains were listed as associated with cytomegalovirus. Because the 87-base-pair reads could not distinguish some IMGT-functional V segments, including TRBV6-2 and TRBV6-3, those segments were excluded. Most CMV-associated TCR beta chains appeared to be HLA-restricted in a later analysis, and the HLA associations seemed to be driven largely by CMV exposure. In a later genetic analysis, a missense DCLRE1C variant was associated with V-gene and J-gene trimming of TCR beta chains, and the association was replicated in an independent cohort. In a later analysis, the rate of TCR association differed among HLA loci, with DRB1 alleles having the most associated TCRs and HLA-C alleles having the fewest. Roughly uniform sequencing depth across donors was assumed in presence/absence analyses, although this assumption may not hold. HLA typing was unavailable for some donors at each locus, so association tests used only the typed subset. A later analysis associated about 17,000 TCR beta sequences with specific HLA alleles at a false discovery rate of 0.05.

The rearrangement joined TRBV7-9 to TRBJ2-5, with no confident D gene call. The TCR was taken from a boy aged 2 to 10 in good health and CMV-seronegative. Sequencing was performed on PBMCs. The nucleotide sequence reads TGTGCCAGCAGCTTTCGGGAGACCCAGTACTTC. This is translated as CASSFRETQYF. Outside the CDR3, residues come from the reference TRBV7-9 and TRBJ2-5 proteins, so the full variable domain is: DTGVSQNPRHKITKRGQNVTFRCDPISEHNRLYWYRQTLGQGPEFLTYFQNEAQLEKSRLLSDRFSAERPKGSFSTLEIQRTEQGDSAMYLCASSFRETQYFGPGTRLLVL.